The subject of this entry is one T cell receptor beta chain. Its antigen is still unknown. RNA amounts of roughly 0.5 to 1 ug underwent reverse transcription with random hexamers. TCRdb reanalysed the immunoSEQ multiplex PCR reads using MiXCR and keeps one entry per CDR3 protein. The sample holds some 170,000 distinct CDR3 sequences; about 93% are singletons and the top ten take around 0.1%. Patients with Susac syndrome met diagnostic criteria defined recently for definite or probable disease. From germline, CDR1 is SGHDT and CDR2 YYEEEE. The ends lost 5 bases at V and 1 base at J; junction bases unmatched: 7. This CDR3 contains 15 residues. The sample originates from a study of CD8 T cells in Susac syndrome. General study results and limits: Regarding the TCR sequencing and HLA analysis, the study admitted that a relatively small number of individuals were involved.

The TCR sequence derives from a human donor with Susac syndrome. This chain links TRBV5-6 with TRBJ2-5; 8 bases are shared with TRBD2. The material sequenced was CD4+ T cells from PBMCs. The CDR3 is CASRRRGVLQETQYF. Written as DNA, the CDR3 is TGTGCCAGCAGGAGGCGGGGGGTCCTCCAAGAGACCCAGTACTTC.